The source of this TCR beta chain is a study of Graves' ophthalmopathy and Graves' hyperthyroidism. General study results and limits: Sensitivity reached 85% to 90% and specificity approximately 81% for a 13-signature model separating ophthalmopathy from stable hyperthyroidism. Most expanded clonotypes from thyroid (those above 0.001 frequency) were also found in blood.

As the template, RNA transcripts were used to amplify TCR beta CDR3 regions. The library came from an HTBI-primed first-round RT-PCR and a second-round multiplex PCR. TCRdb re-analysed the multiplex PCR reads in MiXCR, keeping a single row per CDR3 protein. Among 900,000 to 1,200,000 distinct CDR3 sequences listed, roughly two fifths were seen once. Hyperthyroidism was new, under 2 months, in patients aged 18 to 65. Among the exclusions were patients with other autoimmune diseases, uncontrolled infections, pregnancy or lactation. Regarding this clonotype: What it recognizes is unknown.

This CDR3 is 17 amino acids long. Germline CDR1 and CDR2: SNHLY and FYNNEI. The V and J ends lost 5 bases and 3 bases, in that order; junction bases with no gene match: 12. This sequence was found in an adult man with Graves' hyperthyroidism. This sequence joins TRBV2 and TRBJ2-7, with 11 nucleotides matching TRBD2. Sequencing input: peripheral blood or thyroid tissue (not recorded which). The CDR3 bases are TGTGCCAGCAGTCAAGGGCTAGCGGGAGGTGGGCGCTACGAGCAGTACTTC. Translated: CASSQGLAGGGRYEQYF.